The 18 T cell receptor beta chains below were found in one sample sequenced in a study of cytomegalovirus exposure and HLA in healthy donors. PCR used 60 Vbeta primers and 13 Jbeta primers. Sequencing used immunoSEQ multiplex PCR; TCRdb keeps in-frame clones, though not all of them. The table records about 62,000 clones, roughly 78% of them present only once. Input material: PBMCs. The source of these receptors is a man aged 35-49 years in good health and CMV-seronegative.

V and J are TRBV7-7 and TRBJ1-3, with 7 nucleotides matching TRBD1. V gave up 4 bases and J gave up 8 bases; unmatched junction bases: 8. CDR1 and CDR2 (germline): SSHAT, FNYEAQ (reference sequence). There are 14 residues in the CDR3. CDR3 region: CASSYDRVKDTIYF. As DNA, the CDR3 is TGTGCCAGCAGCTACGACAGGGTGAAGGACACCATATATTTT.

This chain links TRBV7-3 with TRBJ2-7; possible D gene TRBD2, 6 bases. This CDR3 comprises 12 residues. Trimming stripped 5 bases from V and 3 bases from J, with 8 bases between. Germline assignment: CDR1 SGHTA and CDR2 FQGTGA. Written as DNA, the CDR3 is TGTGCCAGCAGCCGGGACTTCTACGAGCAGTACTTC. Translation: CASSRDFYEQYF.

The V and J genes are TRBV5-5 and TRBJ2-2; D is undetermined. Germline V gene sequence: CDR1 SGHKS, CDR2 YYEKEE (reference sequence). Deletions cut 4 bases from V and 4 bases from J, with 8 bases between. CDR3 length equals 13 residues. This chain's CDR3 is CASSLYFTGELFF. Here the CDR3 DNA reads TGTGCCAGCAGCCTATACTTCACCGGGGAGCTGTTTTTT.

The chain couples TRBV7-8 to TRBJ2-3; 14 positions agree with TRBD2. The CDR3 length is 15 residues. CDR1 and CDR2 (germline): SGHVS, FQNEAQ. V shed 5 bases, J shed 7 bases, and the junction held 5 bases outside the gene matches. The CDR3 loop reads CASSPGLAGVNTQYF. CDR3 DNA sequence: TGTGCCAGCAGCCCGGGACTAGCGGGAGTAAATACGCAGTATTTT.

The chain links TRBV5-4 to TRBJ1-1; 7 bases map to TRBD1. The CDR3 runs to 14 residues. Germline V gene sequence: CDR1 SGHNT, CDR2 YYREEE (reference sequence). The V and J ends lost 4 bases and 0 bases, in that order; junction bases with no gene match: 3. The CDR3 loop is CASSGQVMNTEAFF. CDR3 bases: TGTGCCAGCAGCGGACAGGTGATGAACACTGAAGCTTTCTTT.

In this sample, this clone turned up a few times. One junction end does not reproduce the germline sequence, and a read error may be involved. The chain is built from TRBV2 and TRBJ1-3, with 8 bases lining up with TRBD1. The CDR3 length is 15 residues. Germline lookup yields CDR1 SNHLY and CDR2 FYNNEI. The chain's CDR3 is CAGSGQDFSVNTIYF. The DNA for the CDR3 is TGCGCGGGGTCGGGACAGGATTTTTCTGTAAACACCATATATTTT.

V usage is TRBV11-2 and J usage is TRBJ2-1, with D unclear. V lost 3 bases and J lost 8, with 11 bases in between. The CDR3 spans 13 residues. CDR1 is SGHAT, CDR2 FQNNGV, per germline. The DNA of the CDR3 is TGTGCCAGCAGCTTCCTACAGCCGTATGAGCAGTTCTTC. Its protein is CASSFLQPYEQFF.

The chain employs TRBV5-4 and TRBJ1-2; 7 bases fit TRBD1. CDR1 is SGHNT and CDR2 is YYREEE in the germline V gene (reference sequence). The CDR3 has 14 residues. V lost 4 bases, J lost 0 bases, and 3 bases stayed unmatched. The CDR3 loop reads CASSDRVTNYGYTF. CDR3 sequence (DNA): TGTGCCAGCAGCGACAGGGTTACTAACTATGGCTACACCTTC.

The chain has TRBV29-1 and TRBJ2-1; 9 bases match TRBD2. The CDR3 totals 13 residues. Germline V gives CDR1 SQVTM, CDR2 ANQGSEA. The V segment lost 4 bases and the J segment 4 bases; nucleotides outside the gene matches: 2. The CDR3 reads CSVVLAGYNEQFF. For the CDR3, the DNA is TGCAGCGTTGTCCTAGCGGGGTACAATGAGCAGTTCTTC.

V is TRBV27 and J is TRBJ2-7; 11 nucleotides align to TRBD2. After removal of 5 bases from V and 3 bases from J, the junction contained 3 bases not matched to a gene. This CDR3 is built from 14 residues. Germline CDR1 MNHEY, CDR2 SMNVEV (reference sequence). The CDR3 here is CASSAGTSGYEQYF. The CDR3 bases are TGTGCCAGCAGTGCCGGGACTAGCGGCTACGAGCAGTACTTC.

V gene TRBV27 combines with J gene TRBJ2-3; TRBD2 aligns across 8 bases. The length of the CDR3 is 15 residues. The J segment lost 4 bases and the V segment lost 6 bases, leaving 9 bases of the junction unmatched. Germline CDR1 is MNHEY and CDR2 is SMNVEV (reference sequence). CDR3 sequence reads: CASRPRGGVADTQYF. In nucleotides, the CDR3 is TGTGCCAGCAGGCCCCGGGGGGGAGTTGCAGATACGCAGTATTTT.

The V and J genes are TRBV11-2 and TRBJ2-1; TRBD2 matches at 14 bases. Germline CDR1 SGHAT, CDR2 FQNNGV. The V and J ends lost 7 bases and 8 bases, in that order; junction bases with no gene match: 10. The CDR3 runs 16 residues. In DNA, the CDR3 is TGTGCCAGCAACCCCCGGACTAGCGGGAGGAGCCATGAGCAGTTCTTC. It yields the protein CASNPRTSGRSHEQFF.

CDR3 amino acids: CAISEGDLKGYTF. CDR3 DNA sequence: TGTGCCATCAGTGAAGGAGACCTGAAGGGCTACACCTTC. The chain is built from TRBV10-3 and TRBJ1-2; D ambiguous. Germline CDR1 reads ENHRY; CDR2 reads SYGVKD. The CDR3 has 13 residues. V was trimmed by 3 bases and J by 8 bases, leaving 13 bases between them.

The chain joins TRBV7-2 to TRBJ1-5; D is unclear. The CDR3 is 14 amino acids. The germline gives CDR1 SGHTA, CDR2 FQGNSA. Trimming shortened V by 1 base and J by 4 bases, and 8 bases separated the two germline ends. The CDR3 reads CASSLGGMNQPQHF. CDR3 sequence (DNA): TGTGCCAGCAGCTTAGGAGGGATGAATCAGCCCCAGCATTTT.

This clone was observed once. The chain has TRBV29-1 and TRBJ2-7; 11 nucleotides line up with TRBD2. V lost 3 bases, J lost 0 bases, and 4 bases stayed unmatched. Per germline, CDR1 SQVTM and CDR2 ANQGSEA. This CDR3 is built from 15 residues. The CDR3 here is CSVEDSGRASYEQYF. The DNA of the CDR3 is TGCAGCGTTGAGGATAGCGGGAGGGCCTCCTACGAGCAGTACTTC.

V and J are TRBV7-3 and TRBJ2-2, with D possibly being TRBD2 (6 bases). This CDR3 contains 17 residues. The V end lost 5 bases, the J end lost 0 bases, and 16 bases lay between the germline ends. The germline V gene encodes CDR1 SGHTA and CDR2 FQGTGA. The DNA of the CDR3 is TGTGCCAGCAGCCAGGCCGCAGTAGCGGCGAACACCGGGGAGCTGTTTTTT. Its translation: CASSQAAVAANTGELFF.

This clone was recorded a few times. In DNA form, the CDR3 reads TGTGCCACCAGCACCCCGGGACAGTTTGAAAAACTGTTTTTT. This gives the protein CATSTPGQFEKLFF. The chain is built from TRBV15 and TRBJ1-4, with 7 bases identical to TRBD1. CDR1 is LNHNV and CDR2 is YYDKDF in the germline V gene (reference sequence). CDR3 length: 14 amino acids. V lost 4 bases and J lost 7; bases outside the gene matches: 6.

The chain recombines TRBV28 with TRBJ1-2, with D maybe TRBD1 (5 bases). This CDR3 is built from 14 residues. The ends were cut back, 6 bases at V and 5 bases at J, with 16 bases in the middle. Germline V CDR1 and CDR2: MDHEN, SYDVKM. The CDR3, as DNA: TGTGCCAGCAGGCACCCGACTTCAGGGTATGGCTACACCTTC. Its translation: CASRHPTSGYGYTF.